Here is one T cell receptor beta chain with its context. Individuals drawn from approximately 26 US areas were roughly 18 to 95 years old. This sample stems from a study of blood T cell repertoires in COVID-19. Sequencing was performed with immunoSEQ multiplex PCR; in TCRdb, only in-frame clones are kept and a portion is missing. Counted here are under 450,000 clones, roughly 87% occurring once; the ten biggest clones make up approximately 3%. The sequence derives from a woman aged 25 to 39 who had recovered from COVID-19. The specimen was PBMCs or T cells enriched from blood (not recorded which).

The chain's CDR3 is CASSGDRGSEAFF. The CDR3 DNA is TGTGCCAGTAGTGGAGACAGGGGGAGTGAAGCTTTCTTT. The chain couples TRBV19 to TRBJ1-1, with 9 bases aligning to TRBD1. This CDR3 contains 13 residues. After removal of 5 bases from V and 7 bases from J, the junction contained 5 bases not matched to a gene. The germline V gene has CDR1 LNHDA and CDR2 SQIVND (reference sequence).